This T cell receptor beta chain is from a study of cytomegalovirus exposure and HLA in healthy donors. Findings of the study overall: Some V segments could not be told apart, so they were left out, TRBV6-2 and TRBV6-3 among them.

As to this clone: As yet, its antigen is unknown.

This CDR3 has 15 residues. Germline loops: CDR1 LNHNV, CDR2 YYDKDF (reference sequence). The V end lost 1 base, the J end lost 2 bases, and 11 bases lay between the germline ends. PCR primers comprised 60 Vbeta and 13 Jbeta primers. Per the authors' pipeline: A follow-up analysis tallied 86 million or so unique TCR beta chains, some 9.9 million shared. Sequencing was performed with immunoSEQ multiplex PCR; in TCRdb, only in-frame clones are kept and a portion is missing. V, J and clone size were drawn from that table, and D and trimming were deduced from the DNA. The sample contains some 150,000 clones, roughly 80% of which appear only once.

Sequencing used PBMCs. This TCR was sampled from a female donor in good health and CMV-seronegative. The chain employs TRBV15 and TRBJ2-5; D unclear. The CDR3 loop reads CATSRVGSKQETQYF. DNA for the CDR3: TGTGCCACCAGCAGAGTGGGCAGCAAACAAGAGACCCAGTACTTC.